This TCR beta chain was obtained from a study of blood T cell repertoires in COVID-19. Study-wide context: Spain, Italy and the United States supplied samples that represented acute and convalescent COVID-19. PBMCs, B-cell-depleted T cells, or T cells provided the cDNA or gDNA that made up the material.

The CDR3 has 15 residues. Germline V gene data show CDR1 as SEHNR and CDR2 as FQNEAQ (reference sequence). V lost 5 bases and J lost 2; bases outside the gene matches: 6. Authors' data handling: Using reference gene primer amplification, nucleated cell counts were estimated. The protocol was immunoSEQ multiplex PCR, while the TCRdb copy is restricted to in-frame clones and leaves out a portion. D and trimming were read from the DNA, whereas the V and J calls and clone size are those reported in that table. Of 200,000 to 250,000 clones detected, 70% to 90% appear once; the ten largest clones hold 4.8%.

The chain joins TRBV7-9 to TRBJ1-3, with 7 bases identical to TRBD1. This sequence was found in a woman aged 40 to 50 with acute or convalescent COVID-19. The specimen sequenced was peripheral blood. CDR3 in DNA: TGTGCCAGCAGCGGTGACAGGGTGGCTGGAAACACCATATATTTT. Translation gives CASSGDRVAGNTIYF.